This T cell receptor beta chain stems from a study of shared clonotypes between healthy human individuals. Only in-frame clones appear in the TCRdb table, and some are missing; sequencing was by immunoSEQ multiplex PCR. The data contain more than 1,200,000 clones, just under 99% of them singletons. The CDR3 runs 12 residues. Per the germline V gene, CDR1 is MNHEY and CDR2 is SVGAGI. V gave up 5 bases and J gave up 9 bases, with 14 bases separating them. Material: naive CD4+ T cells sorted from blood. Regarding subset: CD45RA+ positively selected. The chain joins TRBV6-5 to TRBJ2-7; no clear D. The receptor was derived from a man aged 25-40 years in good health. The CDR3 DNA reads TGTGCCAGCAGTACTCCCCCGGGTGGGCAGTACTTC. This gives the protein CASSTPPGGQYF.